This T cell receptor (beta chain) derives from a study of T cells after yellow fever vaccination. Broader study findings: Reappearance after the booster was observed for most primary-vaccination clones (96% CD4, roughly 88% CD8).

Each CDR3 protein is one row after TCRdb ran MiXCR on the 5' RACE reads. The sample carries hundreds of thousands of distinct CDR3 sequences, roughly 8.3% recorded once. V trimming: 3 bases; J trimming: 4 bases; junction bases outside the gene matches: 10. Germline V gene sequence: CDR1 LNHDA, CDR2 SQIVND (reference sequence). CDR3 size: 16 residues. In this sample, this clonotype turned up a few times. As yet, its antigen is unknown. This sample comprised PBMCs, obtained around 45 days after the first yellow fever vaccination. This clonotype was obtained from a man aged 18 to 30 who received the YFV17D yellow fever vaccine. The chain is built from TRBV19 and TRBJ1-2, with TRBD1 matching 8 bases. In nucleotides, the CDR3 is TGTGCCAGTAGTATCATCAACAGGGGGATCGGCTATGGCTACACCTTC. Amino acid sequence: CASSIINRGIGYGYTF.